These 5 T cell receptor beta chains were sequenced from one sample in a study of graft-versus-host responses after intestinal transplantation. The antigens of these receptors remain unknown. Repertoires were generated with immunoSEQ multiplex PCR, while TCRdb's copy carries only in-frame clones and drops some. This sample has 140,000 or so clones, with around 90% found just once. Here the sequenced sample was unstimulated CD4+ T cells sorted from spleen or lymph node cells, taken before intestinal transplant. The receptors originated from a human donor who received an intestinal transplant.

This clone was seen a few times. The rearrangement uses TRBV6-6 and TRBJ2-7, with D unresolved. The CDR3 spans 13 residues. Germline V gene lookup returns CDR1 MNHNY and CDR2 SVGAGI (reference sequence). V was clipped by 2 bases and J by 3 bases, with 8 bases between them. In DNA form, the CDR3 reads TGTGCCAGCAGTTACAAGCGTGGCTACGAGCAGTACTTC. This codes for CASSYKRGYEQYF.

The CDR3 loop is CASSNPPGTPQETQYF. Here the CDR3 DNA reads TGTGCCAGCAGCAACCCCCCCGGGACACCTCAAGAGACCCAGTACTTC. The V and J genes are TRBV21-1 and TRBJ2-5; TRBD1, the D gene given by the table, was not confirmed from the DNA. TRBV21-1 counts as a pseudogene. The CDR3 is 16 amino acids.

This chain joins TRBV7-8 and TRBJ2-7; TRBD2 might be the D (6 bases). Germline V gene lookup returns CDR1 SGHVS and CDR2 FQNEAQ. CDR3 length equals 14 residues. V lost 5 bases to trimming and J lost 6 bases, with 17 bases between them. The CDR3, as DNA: TGTGCCAGCAGCCCCAACCCGGGGGTACGCGAGCAGTACTTC. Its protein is CASSPNPGVREQYF. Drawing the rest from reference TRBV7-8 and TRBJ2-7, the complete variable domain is GAGVSQSPRYKVAKRGQDVALRCDPISGHVSLFWYQQALGQGPEFLTYFQNEAQLDKSGLPSDRFFAERPEGSVSTLKIQRTQQEDSAVYLCASSPNPGVREQYFGPGTRLTVT.

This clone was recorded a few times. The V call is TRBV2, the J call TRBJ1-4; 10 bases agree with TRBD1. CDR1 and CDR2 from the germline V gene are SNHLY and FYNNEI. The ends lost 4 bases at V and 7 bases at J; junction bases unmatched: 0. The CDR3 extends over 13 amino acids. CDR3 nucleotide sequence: TGTGCCAGCAGTGGGGACAGGGGTGAAAAACTGTTTTTT. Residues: CASSGDRGEKLFF.

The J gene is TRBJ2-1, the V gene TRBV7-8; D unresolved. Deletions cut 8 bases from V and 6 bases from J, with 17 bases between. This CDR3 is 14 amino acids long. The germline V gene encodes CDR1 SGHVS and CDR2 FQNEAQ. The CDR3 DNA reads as TGTGCCAGCCACTTTTCGTCGACTGTCAATGAGCAGTTCTTC. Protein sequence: CASHFSSTVNEQFF.